This TCR beta chain was identified during a study of cytomegalovirus exposure and HLA in healthy donors. CDR3 length: 17 residues. V was trimmed by 4 bases and J by 1 base, leaving 21 bases between them. Germline V gene sequence: CDR1 SGHRS, CDR2 YFSETQ. The PCR was carried out with 60 Vbeta primers and 13 Jbeta primers. The data were produced by immunoSEQ multiplex PCR, yet TCRdb's version contains in-frame clones alone and is incomplete. The sample holds approximately 180,000 clones, roughly 81% seen once. As for this clone: The antigen is undetermined.

Study outcomes and limitations: The study found most TCR sequences rare, yet found some public TCRs in many donors.

Material for sequencing was PBMCs. V gene TRBV5-1 combines with J gene TRBJ2-7, with TRBD2 as a possible D gene (5 bases). The source is a young woman in good health and CMV-seropositive. CDR3 residues: CASSPERTLGGSYEQYF. The CDR3 nucleotides read TGCGCCAGCAGCCCTGAACGGACTCTTGGCGGGTCCTACGAGCAGTACTTC.